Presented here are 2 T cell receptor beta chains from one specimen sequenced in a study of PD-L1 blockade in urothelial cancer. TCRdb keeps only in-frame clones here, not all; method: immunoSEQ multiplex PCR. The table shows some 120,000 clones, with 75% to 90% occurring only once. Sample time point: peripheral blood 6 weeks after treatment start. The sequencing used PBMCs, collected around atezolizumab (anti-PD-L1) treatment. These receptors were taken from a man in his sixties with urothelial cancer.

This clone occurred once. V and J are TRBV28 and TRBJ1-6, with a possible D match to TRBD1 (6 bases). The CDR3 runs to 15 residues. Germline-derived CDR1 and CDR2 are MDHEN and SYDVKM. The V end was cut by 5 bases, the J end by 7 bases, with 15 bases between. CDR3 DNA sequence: TGTGCCAGCAGTCCCCGGGGGGCTGGGAATTCACCCCTCCACTTT. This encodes CASSPRGAGNSPLHF.

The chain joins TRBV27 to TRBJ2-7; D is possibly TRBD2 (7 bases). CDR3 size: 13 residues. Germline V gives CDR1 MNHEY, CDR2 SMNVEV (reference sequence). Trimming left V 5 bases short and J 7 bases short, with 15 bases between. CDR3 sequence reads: CASSRGAWREQYF. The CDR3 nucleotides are TGTGCCAGCAGTCGGGGGGCTTGGAGGGAGCAGTACTTC.